This TCR beta chain was identified in a study of shared clonotypes between healthy human individuals. Findings of the study overall: An expected dependence of interdonor clonotype sharing on sequencing depth was noted.

The CDR3 has 13 amino acids. Germline V gene sequence: CDR1 SEHNR, CDR2 FQNEAQ (reference sequence). V was shortened by 5 bases and J by 15 bases, with 19 bases between the two germline ends. Genomic DNA, for the unsorted samples, came from some 100 million PBMCs. In the case of this clone: The antigen remains unidentified.

The assay used deep level. Sequenced by immunoSEQ multiplex PCR; TCRdb stores in-frame clones only, minus some. The table shows 400,000 to 600,000 clones, with about 80% occurring only once. The specimen sequenced was PBMCs. The receptor was derived from a woman aged 40 to 50 in good health. Some clones in this sample may be carry-over from other donors' samples. V and J are TRBV7-9 and TRBJ1-4; possibly TRBD1 for D (5 bases). The DNA of the CDR3 is TGTGCCAGCAGCCCAGAATCCGGGACCCTCTTGTTTTTT. Residues: CASSPESGTLLFF.